This T cell receptor beta chain was documented in a study of identical twins. This clonotype was detected only a few times. Its antigen is currently unknown. The CDR3 length is 16 residues. Germline V lookup: CDR1 MNHEY, CDR2 SVGAGI. V was cut by 1 base and J by 4 bases, with 11 bases left in between. TCRdb called the 5' RACE reads again in MiXCR, with one record for every CDR3 protein. The sample lists roughly 250,000 distinct CDR3 sequences; roughly 13% were seen once. General study points: For monozygotic twins, models underestimated out-of-frame TCR alpha sharing. Invariant T cells like MAIT and iNKT could partly confound the zero-insertion analyses.

J is TRBJ2-6 and V is TRBV6-5; possibly TRBD1 for D (6 bases). This clonotype originated in a woman aged 18-29 years in good health. The source material was memory (CD45RO+) T cells sorted from blood. As DNA, the CDR3 is TGTGCCAGCAGTTACTTCAGGGGAGCGGGGGCCAACGTCCTGACTTTC. Its translation: CASSYFRGAGANVLTF.